Below, 16 T cell receptor beta chains from the same sample are listed, as sequenced in a study of T cells in Graves' hyperthyroidism and ophthalmopathy. TCR beta CDR3 regions were amplified from RNA transcripts. The TCR CDR3 first-round RT-PCR relied on the HTBI primer set. Via MiXCR, TCRdb re-called the multiplex PCR reads, giving one row per CDR3 protein. This table holds around 800,000 distinct CDR3 sequences, over 35% found once. The sequenced sample was blood. Source of these receptors: a man aged 18 to 30 with Graves' hyperthyroidism.

This sequence joins TRBV4-3 and TRBJ1-5; D remains ambiguous. Trimming took 1 base from V and 5 from J, leaving 12 bases between them. The CDR3 runs to 15 residues. CDR1 LGHNA and CDR2 YSLEER come from the germline V gene. This CDR3 is CASSQVVAVHQPQHF. CDR3 nucleotides: TGCGCCAGCAGCCAAGTAGTAGCGGTTCATCAGCCCCAGCATTTT.

With regard to this clonotype: A much larger clone differs by one base, so this may be a read error. V and J are TRBV10-3 and TRBJ1-5; D is possibly TRBD1 (6 bases). CDR3 length: 15 residues. The V gene's germline CDR1 is ENHRY and CDR2 SYGVKD. This CDR3 is CAISDRGNSNQHQHF. The CDR3, as DNA: TGTGCCATCAGTGACAGGGGAAATAGCAATCAGCACCAGCATTTT.

A note on this clonotype: Mismatch with germline at one junction end may stem from a read error. The rearrangement joins TRBV6-1 to TRBJ1-2; 7 bases align to TRBD1. The length of the CDR3 is 15 residues. Per germline, CDR1 MNHNS and CDR2 SASEGT. CDR3 DNA: TGTGCCGGCAGCCCGGTGGGCAGGGGGGACTATGGCTACACCTTC. Protein sequence: CAGSPVGRGDYGYTF.

The J gene is TRBJ1-1, the V gene TRBV6-5; D is ambiguous. From germline, CDR1 is MNHEY and CDR2 SVGAGI. Trimming cost V 6 bases and J 13 bases, with 15 bases left between them. This CDR3 spans 11 amino acids. CDR3 nucleotides: TGTGCCAGCAGGGAGACGACGGTCGTTTTCTTT. Its protein is CASRETTVVFF.

V usage is TRBV7-9 and J usage is TRBJ1-5, with 7 bases matching TRBD1. V lost 5 bases to trimming and J lost 16 bases; unmatched junction nucleotides: 11. This CDR3 contains 12 residues. Germline CDR1 SEHNR, CDR2 FQNEAQ (reference sequence). The CDR3 loop is CASSPGDRAVHF. CDR3 DNA: TGTGCCAGCAGCCCAGGGGACAGAGCGGTTCATTTT.

The rearrangement links TRBV6-1 to TRBJ2-7; D is possibly TRBD1 (6 bases). Germline V gene data show CDR1 as MNHNS and CDR2 as SASEGT. V lost 5 bases to trimming and J lost 4 bases, with 15 bases between them. This CDR3 comprises 14 residues. This chain's CDR3 is CASSSQGLIYEQYF. The CDR3 DNA reads as TGTGCCAGCAGTTCGCAGGGGTTAATATACGAGCAGTACTTC.

The chain carries TRBV29-1 and TRBJ2-2; 11 bases agree with TRBD1. CDR1 is SQVTM and CDR2 is ANQGSEA in the germline V gene. V lost 8 bases, J lost 3 bases, and 2 bases stayed unmatched. The CDR3 contains 13 residues. The CDR3 here is CSRGQGDTGELFF. For the CDR3, the DNA is TGCAGCAGGGGACAGGGGGACACCGGGGAGCTGTTTTTT.

Turning to this clonotype: This may be a read error: a much more frequent sequence differs by one nucleotide. This chain links TRBV2 with TRBJ1-3; the D is unclear. CDR3 length equals 15 residues. CDR1 SNHLY and CDR2 FYNNEI come from the germline V gene. The CDR3 is CASSEEYGSGSTIYF. The CDR3 DNA reads as TGTGCCAGCAGTGAAGAATACGGCTCTGGAAGCACCATATATTTT. Full variable domain (rest looked up from reference TRBV2 and TRBJ1-3): EPEVTQTPSHQVTQMGQEVILRCVPISNHLYFYWYRQILGQKVEFLVSFYNNEISEKSEIFDDQFSVERPDGSNFTLKIRSTKLEDSAMYFCASSEEYGSGSTIYFGEGSWLTVV.

The table lists this clonotype with many counts. V is TRBV19 and J is TRBJ1-5; D unresolved. Germline-derived CDR1 and CDR2 are LNHDA and SQIVND (reference sequence). The germline V and J ends were trimmed by 1 base and 1 base, with 5 bases remaining between them. The CDR3 length is 14 residues. CDR3 DNA sequence: TGTGCCAGTAGTATAGTGGGGAGCAATCAGCCCCAGCATTTT. Protein sequence: CASSIVGSNQPQHF.

This clonotype was recorded many times. The CDR3 DNA reads as TGTGCCAGTAGTCGGGGGGACAACACCGGGGAGCTGTTTTTT. This encodes CASSRGDNTGELFF. V gene TRBV19 combines with J gene TRBJ2-2, with 7 bases matching TRBD2. The trim removed 5 bases at V and 2 bases at J, leaving 2 bases unmatched. This CDR3 is built from 14 residues. The V gene's germline CDR1 is LNHDA and CDR2 SQIVND (reference sequence).

This clonotype was counted ten times or more. The chain joins TRBV20-1 to TRBJ2-7; TRBD2 might be the D (5 bases). V lost 3 bases and J lost 6, with 12 bases in between. The CDR3 covers 12 residues. Germline CDR1 DFQATT, CDR2 SNEGSKA (reference sequence). The CDR3 loop reads CSASSVGSEQYF. In DNA, the CDR3 is TGCAGTGCTAGTTCGGTTGGGAGCGAGCAGTACTTC.

The sample holds many counts of this clonotype. Written as DNA, the CDR3 is TGTGCCAGCAGCGGCGGGACTAGCGGGACCCTCCAGCAGTACTTC. It yields the protein CASSGGTSGTLQQYF. The V and J genes are TRBV7-9 and TRBJ2-7, with 13 nucleotides matching TRBD2. The CDR3 runs to 15 residues. V was clipped by 5 bases and J by 8 bases; unmatched bases: 9. CDR1 SEHNR and CDR2 FQNEAQ come from the germline V gene (reference sequence).

This clonotype was detected only a few times. The chain links TRBV6-1 to TRBJ1-5; D is undetermined. This CDR3 is built from 14 residues. V lost 8 bases to trimming and J lost 0 bases, with 11 bases between them. CDR1 MNHNS and CDR2 SASEGT come from the germline V gene. The CDR3 nucleotides read TGTGCCAGCTCTCGCCGGGATAGCAATCAGCCCCAGCATTTT. This translates into CASSRRDSNQPQHF.

V usage is TRBV25-1 and J usage is TRBJ1-5, with D possibly being TRBD1 (6 bases). The ends were cut back, 6 bases at V and 5 bases at J, with 17 bases in the middle. Germline V gene lookup returns CDR1 MGHDK and CDR2 SYGVNS. The CDR3 has 15 amino acids. The CDR3 bases are TGTGCCAGCAGGGGGGGGGCAGTGGGTGATCAGCCCCAGCATTTT. This gives the protein CASRGGAVGDQPQHF.

For the CDR3, the DNA is TGTGCCAGCAGTCCGGGTAGGCCTCAAGAAAAACTGTTTTTT. Translation: CASSPGRPQEKLFF. V usage is TRBV12-3 or TRBV12-4 and J usage is TRBJ1-4; D is unclear. This CDR3 has 14 residues. V lost 5 bases and J 8 bases, leaving 15 bases between the germline ends.

The rearrangement links TRBV20-1 to TRBJ2-2; D not certain. The V gene's germline CDR1 is DFQATT and CDR2 SNEGSKA (reference sequence). This CDR3 region has 12 residues. V was shortened by 3 bases and J by 6 bases, with 8 bases between the two germline ends. CDR3 DNA: TGCAGTGCTAGGACTCGGGCCGGGGAGCTGTTTTTT. Protein: CSARTRAGELFF.